This entry concerns a single T cell receptor (beta chain). The antigen is not known. At one end the junction does not follow the germline gene, possibly because of a read error. Specified time point: after preoperative PTX-NDP chemotherapy. This entry is derived from a study of esophageal squamous cell carcinoma under preoperative chemotherapy. Study conclusions and caveats: Peripheral T cells showed a significant TCR diversity increase after chemotherapy, unlike tumor-infiltrating lymphocytes.

Each CDR3 protein gets one entry after TCRdb re-called the PCR reads with MiXCR. The table lists around 34,000 distinct CDR3 sequences, around 49% of them singletons. The CDR3 is 15 amino acids. Sampling took place from a patient given preoperative chemotherapy. The V gene is TRBV12-3 or TRBV12-4, the J gene TRBJ2-3; weak D call: TRBD2 (6 bases). The TCR sequence derives from a human donor with esophageal squamous cell carcinoma. The donor label of this sample is uncertain. CDR3: CASSSGVRAKDTQYF. Written as DNA, the CDR3 is TGTGCCAGCAGTTCGGGGGTTAGAGCCAAAGACACGCAGTATTTC.